This T cell receptor beta chain emerged from a study of blood T cell repertoires in COVID-19. Study context: Italy, Spain and the United States were the sources of the convalescent and acute COVID-19 samples.

The germline V gene has CDR1 SGHDN and CDR2 FVKESK. The V gene lost 1 base and the J gene lost 4 bases, with 4 bases spanning the gap. The CDR3 contains 12 residues. Using immunoSEQ multiplex PCR, the repertoire was profiled, and TCRdb retains in-frame clones only, with some absent. Altogether around 130,000 clones are present, over 75% being singletons, with the ten largest covering 4.5%. This chain joins TRBV14 and TRBJ2-5, with D unresolved. Specimen: peripheral blood. This clonotype was obtained from a woman between 65 and 79 years old with acute or convalescent COVID-19. CDR3 protein: CASSQGAETQYF. The CDR3 nucleotides read TGTGCCAGCAGCCAAGGAGCAGAGACCCAGTACTTC.